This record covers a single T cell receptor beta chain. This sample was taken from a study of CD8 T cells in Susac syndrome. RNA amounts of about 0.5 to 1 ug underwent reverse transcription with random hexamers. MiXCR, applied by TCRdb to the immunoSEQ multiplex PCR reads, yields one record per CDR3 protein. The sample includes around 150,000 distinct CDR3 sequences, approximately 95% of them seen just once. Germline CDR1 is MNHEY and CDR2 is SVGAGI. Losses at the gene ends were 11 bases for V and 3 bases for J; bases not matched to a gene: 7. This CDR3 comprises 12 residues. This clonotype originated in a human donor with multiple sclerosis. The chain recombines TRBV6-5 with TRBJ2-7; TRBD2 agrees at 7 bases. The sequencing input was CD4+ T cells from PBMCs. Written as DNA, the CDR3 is TGTGCCGTAGCGGGCAGCCTCTACGAGCAGTACTTC. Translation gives CAVAGSLYEQYF.